Shown below are 16 T cell receptor beta chains from a single sample sequenced in a study of T-cell memory formation after mild COVID-19. Via MiXCR, TCRdb re-called the 5' RACE reads, giving one row per CDR3 protein. The sample yields a few hundred thousand distinct CDR3 sequences, about a sixth seen once. Sequenced: PBMCs or a T cell subset sorted from them (not recorded which). These receptors came from a man younger than 35 who had mild COVID-19 (a few samples of this study predate the infection). Cell type and time point are not known.

The V and J genes are TRBV20-1 and TRBJ1-2; D uncertain. In germline, CDR1 is DFQATT, CDR2 SNEGSKA (reference sequence). V lost 4 bases and J 8 bases, leaving 8 bases between the germline ends. This CDR3 is built from 10 residues. CDR3 sequence reads: CSAIDKGYTF. The CDR3 DNA sequence: TGCAGTGCTATAGACAAGGGCTACACCTTC.

This clonotype was seen a handful of times. The chain employs TRBV5-4 and TRBJ2-6; the D gene is possibly TRBD1 (7 bases). V was cut by 1 base and J by 4 bases, with 9 bases left in between. The CDR3 spans 15 residues. Germline V gene data show CDR1 as SGHNT and CDR2 as YYREEE (reference sequence). The CDR3 bases are TGTGCCAGCAGCTTGCAGGGGGGCGGGGCCAACGTCCTGACTTTC. Protein sequence: CASSLQGGGANVLTF.

The chain is built from TRBV9 and TRBJ1-5, with D unresolved. The length of the CDR3 is 13 residues. V gave up 0 bases and J gave up 6 bases, with 7 bases separating them. CDR1 SGDLS and CDR2 YYNGEE come from the germline V gene. DNA for the CDR3: TGTGCCAGCAGCGTAGATGGGGTTCAGCCCCAGCATTTT. Its protein is CASSVDGVQPQHF. The whole variable domain, remainder taken from reference TRBV9 and TRBJ1-5, is DSGVTQTPKHLITATGQRVTLRCSPRSGDLSVYWYQQSLDQGLQFLIQYYNGEERAKGNILERFSAQQFPDLHSELNLSSLELGDSALYFCASSVDGVQPQHFGDGTRLSIL.

This clonotype came up many times. CDR3 nucleotides: TGTGCCAGCAGTTACAGTAGGGGGACTGGTGGCAATCAGCCCCAGCATTTT. As protein: CASSYSRGTGGNQPQHF. V usage is TRBV6-2 or TRBV6-3 and J usage is TRBJ1-5, with D tentatively TRBD1 (6 bases). The germline V gene encodes CDR1 MNHEY and CDR2 SVGEGT. V was clipped by 2 bases and J by 2 bases, with 16 bases between them. The CDR3 is made up of 17 amino acids.

V gene TRBV19 combines with J gene TRBJ1-6, with a tentative D call TRBD1 (5 bases). The V and J ends lost 7 bases and 7 bases respectively, with 11 bases between them. The CDR3 contains 13 residues. The germline V gene has CDR1 LNHDA and CDR2 SQIVND (reference sequence). The CDR3 sequence is CASNWGENSPLHF. The DNA for the CDR3 is TGTGCCAGTAATTGGGGGGAGAATTCACCCCTCCACTTT.

The rearrangement uses TRBV7-9 and TRBJ2-3, with 7 bases matching TRBD2. Germline CDR1 SEHNR, CDR2 FQNEAQ (reference sequence). V was pared by 4 bases and J by 6 bases, with 7 bases of the junction left unmatched. The CDR3 has 14 amino acids. CDR3 nucleotide sequence: TGTGCCAGCAGCTCGGGACTACAGGCGGATACGCAGTATTTT. This gives the protein CASSSGLQADTQYF.

This clonotype was counted at least ten times. The V call is TRBV5-5, the J call TRBJ2-1; D is undetermined. CDR1 is SGHKS, CDR2 YYEKEE, per germline (reference sequence). The CDR3 length is 17 residues. V gave up 1 base and J gave up 8 bases, with 22 bases separating them. The CDR3 is CASSLFGLNSEGDEQFF. The CDR3 DNA sequence: TGTGCCAGCAGCTTGTTCGGGCTTAATTCCGAAGGCGATGAGCAGTTCTTC. The entire variable domain, with the rest obtained from reference TRBV5-5 and TRBJ2-1, is as follows: DAGVTQSPTHLIKTRGQQVTLRCSPISGHKSVSWYQQVLGQGPQFIFQYYEKEERGRGNFPDRFSARQFPNYSSELNVNALLLGDSALYLCASSLFGLNSEGDEQFFGPGTRLTVL.

Notes on this clonotype: This CDR3 fails to terminate in the conserved phenylalanine or tryptophan, so it likely reflects a read error. This chain joins TRBV29-1 and TRBJ1-2, with D possibly being TRBD1 (5 bases). CDR1 and CDR2 (germline): SQVTM, ANQGSEA. Trimming took off 8 bases at V and 4 bases at J, with 11 bases between the two ends. The CDR3 totals 11 residues. DNA of the CDR3: TGCAGCTCGGACGGGACCTATGGCTACACCTTA. It specifies CSSDGTYGYTL.

V and J are TRBV20-1 and TRBJ2-1, with D possibly called TRBD1 or TRBD2 (5 bases each). The V end was cut by 5 bases, the J end by 0 bases, with 11 bases between. Germline V CDR1 and CDR2: DFQATT, SNEGSKA (reference sequence). This CDR3 region has 14 residues. The CDR3 DNA follows: TGCAGTGCTTCCAGGGCGGGCTCCTACAATGAGCAGTTCTTC. Protein product: CSASRAGSYNEQFF.

This chain connects TRBV6-5 to TRBJ2-7; no reliable D call. The V gene lost 8 bases and the J gene lost 6 bases, with 8 bases spanning the gap. CDR3 length equals 10 residues. CDR1 and CDR2 from the germline V gene are MNHEY and SVGAGI. The CDR3 sequence: CASPVAEQYV. CDR3 bases: TGTGCCAGCCCTGTGGCCGAGCAGTACGTC.

The chain couples TRBV20-1 to TRBJ1-1; 10 bases are a match to TRBD1. The CDR3 totals 14 residues. With 6 bases clipped from V and 4 bases from J, the junction kept 8 bases outside the gene matches. Per germline, CDR1 DFQATT and CDR2 SNEGSKA (reference sequence). The CDR3: CSARTGGTATEAFF. Written as DNA, the CDR3 is TGCAGTGCGAGGACAGGGGGTACAGCCACTGAAGCTTTCTTT.

The rearrangement links TRBV12-3 or TRBV12-4 to TRBJ2-1; D unclear. This CDR3 spans 12 amino acids. Trimming shortened V by 3 bases and J by 8 bases, and 8 bases separated the two germline ends. The CDR3 nucleotides are TGTGCCAGCAGTTTCTCCCTTTATGAGCAGTTCTTC. It translates to CASSFSLYEQFF.

In its sample, this clonotype was seen a few times. The chain combines TRBV2 with TRBJ2-4; 9 positions agree with TRBD1. There are 15 residues in the CDR3. J lost 0 bases, V lost 5 bases, and 2 bases had no gene match. Germline CDR1 and CDR2: SNHLY and FYNNEI. The CDR3 nucleotides read TGTGCCAGCAGTTTACAGGGGGCAGCCAAAAACATTCAGTACTTC. It codes for CASSLQGAAKNIQYF.

This clonotype was detected a few times. The chain recombines TRBV5-1 with TRBJ2-7, with D possibly called TRBD1 or TRBD2 (5 bases each). The V and J ends lost 0 bases and 7 bases respectively, with 17 bases between them. There are 15 residues in the CDR3. Germline V CDR1 and CDR2: SGHRS, YFSETQ. CDR3 sequence (DNA): TGCGCCAGCAGCTTGGAAGGGGCCGGGGTAGGGGAGCAGTACGTC. It specifies CASSLEGAGVGEQYV.

J is TRBJ2-3 and V is TRBV7-8, with D hard to call. The germline V gene encodes CDR1 SGHVS and CDR2 FQNEAQ. The CDR3 sequence is 15 residues long. V lost 1 base and J lost 1, with 9 bases in between. This chain's CDR3 is CASSLESVRTDTQYF. In nucleotides, the CDR3 is TGTGCCAGCAGCTTAGAATCGGTCCGCACAGATACGCAGTATTTT.

The chain joins TRBV21-1 to TRBJ2-3; the DNA was not used to check the table's D call, TRBD1. TRBV21-1 is deemed a pseudogene. There are 16 residues in the CDR3. The CDR3 region has the DNA TGTGCCAGCAGCAAAGACCTACAGGGCGAATCAGATACGCAGTATTTT. The encoded protein is CASSKDLQGESDTQYF.